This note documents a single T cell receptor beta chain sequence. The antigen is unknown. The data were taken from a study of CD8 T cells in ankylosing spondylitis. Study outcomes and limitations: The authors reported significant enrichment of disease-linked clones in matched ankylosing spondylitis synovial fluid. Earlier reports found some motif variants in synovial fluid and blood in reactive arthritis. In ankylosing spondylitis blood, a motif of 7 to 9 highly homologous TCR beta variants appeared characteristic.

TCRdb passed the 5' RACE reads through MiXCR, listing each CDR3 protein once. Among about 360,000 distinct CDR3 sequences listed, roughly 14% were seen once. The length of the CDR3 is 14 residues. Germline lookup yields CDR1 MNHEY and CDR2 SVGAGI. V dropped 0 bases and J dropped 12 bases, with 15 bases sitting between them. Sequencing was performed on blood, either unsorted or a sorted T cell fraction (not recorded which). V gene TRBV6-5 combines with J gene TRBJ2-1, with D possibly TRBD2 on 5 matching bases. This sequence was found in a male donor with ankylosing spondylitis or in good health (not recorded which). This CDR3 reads CASSYSLLDPGQFF. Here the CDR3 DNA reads TGTGCCAGCAGTTACTCCCTACTAGATCCTGGGCAGTTCTTC.